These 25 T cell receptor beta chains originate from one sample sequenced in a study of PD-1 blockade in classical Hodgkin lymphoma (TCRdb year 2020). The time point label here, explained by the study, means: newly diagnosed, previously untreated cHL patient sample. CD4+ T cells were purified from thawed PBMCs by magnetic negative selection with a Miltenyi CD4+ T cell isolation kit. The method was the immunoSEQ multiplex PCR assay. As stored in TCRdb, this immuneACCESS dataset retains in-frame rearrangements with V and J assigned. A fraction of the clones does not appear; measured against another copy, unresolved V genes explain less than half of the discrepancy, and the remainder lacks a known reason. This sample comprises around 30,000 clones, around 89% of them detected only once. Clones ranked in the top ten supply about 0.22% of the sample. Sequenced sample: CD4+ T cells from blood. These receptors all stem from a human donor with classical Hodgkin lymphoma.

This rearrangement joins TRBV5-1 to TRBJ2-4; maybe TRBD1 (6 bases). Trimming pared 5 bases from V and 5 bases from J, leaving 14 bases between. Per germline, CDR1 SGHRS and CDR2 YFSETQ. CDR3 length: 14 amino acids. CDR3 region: CASRQVAGENIQYF. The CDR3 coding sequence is TGCGCCAGCAGACAGGTGGCAGGGGAAAACATTCAGTACTTC.

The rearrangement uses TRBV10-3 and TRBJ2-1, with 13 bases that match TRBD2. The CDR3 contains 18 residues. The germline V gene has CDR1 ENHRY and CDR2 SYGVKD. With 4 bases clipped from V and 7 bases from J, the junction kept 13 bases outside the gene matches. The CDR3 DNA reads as TGTGCCATCAGTGGGGGGACTAGCGGGATCCTACCCTTTAATGAGCAGTTCTTC. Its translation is CAISGGTSGILPFNEQFF.

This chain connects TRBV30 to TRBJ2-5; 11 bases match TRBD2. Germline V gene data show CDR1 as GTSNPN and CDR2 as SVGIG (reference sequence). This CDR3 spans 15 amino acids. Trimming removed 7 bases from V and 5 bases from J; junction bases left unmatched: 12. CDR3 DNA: TGTGCCTTCCCTTTGATAGCGGGAGGGCGGGAGACCCAGTACTTC. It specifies CAFPLIAGGRETQYF. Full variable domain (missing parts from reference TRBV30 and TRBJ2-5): SQTIHQWPATLVQPVGSPLSLECTVEGTSNPNLYWYRQAAGRGLQLLFYSVGIGQISSEVPQNLSASRPQDRQFILSSKKLLLSDSGFYLCAFPLIAGGRETQYFGPGTRLLVL.

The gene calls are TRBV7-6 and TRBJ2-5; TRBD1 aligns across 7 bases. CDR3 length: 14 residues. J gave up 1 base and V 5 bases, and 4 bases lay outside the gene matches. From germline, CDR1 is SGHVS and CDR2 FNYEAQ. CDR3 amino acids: CASSLGTAQETQYF. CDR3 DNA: TGTGCCAGCAGCCTGGGGACAGCCCAAGAGACCCAGTACTTC.

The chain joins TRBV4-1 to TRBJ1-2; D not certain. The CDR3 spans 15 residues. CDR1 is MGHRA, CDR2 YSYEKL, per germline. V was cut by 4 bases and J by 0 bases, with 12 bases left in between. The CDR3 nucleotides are TGCGCCAGCAGCCCAGGAAAAGCCTCTAACTATGGCTACACCTTC. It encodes CASSPGKASNYGYTF.

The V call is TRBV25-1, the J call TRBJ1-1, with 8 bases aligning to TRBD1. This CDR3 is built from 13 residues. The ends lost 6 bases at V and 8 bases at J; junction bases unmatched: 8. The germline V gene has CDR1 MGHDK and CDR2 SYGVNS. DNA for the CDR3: TGTGCCAGCAGGGACGGTTGGACAGGGGAAGCTTTCTTT. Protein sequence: CASRDGWTGEAFF.

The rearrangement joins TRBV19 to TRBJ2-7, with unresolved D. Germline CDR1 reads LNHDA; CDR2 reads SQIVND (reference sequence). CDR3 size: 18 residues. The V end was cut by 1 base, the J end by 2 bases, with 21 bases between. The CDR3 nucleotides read TGTGCCAGTAGTATAGGACTCCTCCGGGCCCGGGCGGCCTACGAGCAGTACTTC. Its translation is CASSIGLLRARAAYEQYF.

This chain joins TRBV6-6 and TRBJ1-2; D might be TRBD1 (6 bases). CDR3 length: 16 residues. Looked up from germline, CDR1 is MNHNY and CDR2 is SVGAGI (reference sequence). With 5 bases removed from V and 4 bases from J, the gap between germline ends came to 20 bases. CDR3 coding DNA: TGTGCCAGCAGTCCCCGGACAGTCGGGACTAGCTATGGCTACACCTTC. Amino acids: CASSPRTVGTSYGYTF.

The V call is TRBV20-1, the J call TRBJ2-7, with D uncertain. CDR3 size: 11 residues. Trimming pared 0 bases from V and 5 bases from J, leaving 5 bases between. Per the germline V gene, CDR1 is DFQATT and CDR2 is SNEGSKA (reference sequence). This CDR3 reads CSARDVHEQYF. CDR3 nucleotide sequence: TGCAGTGCTAGAGACGTCCACGAGCAGTACTTC.

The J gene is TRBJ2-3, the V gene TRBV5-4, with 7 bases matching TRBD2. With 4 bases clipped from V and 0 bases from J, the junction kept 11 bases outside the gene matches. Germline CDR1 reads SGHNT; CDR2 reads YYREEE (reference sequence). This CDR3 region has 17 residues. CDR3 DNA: TGTGCCAGCAGCCTGGCTAGCGGTGATCCTAGCACAGATACGCAGTATTTT. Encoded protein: CASSLASGDPSTDTQYF.

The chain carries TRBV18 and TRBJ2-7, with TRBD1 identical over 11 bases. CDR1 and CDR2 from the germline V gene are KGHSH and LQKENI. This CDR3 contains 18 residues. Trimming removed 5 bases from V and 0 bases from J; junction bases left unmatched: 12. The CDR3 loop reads CASSEFVFGTGGSYEQYF. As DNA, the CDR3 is TGTGCCAGCTCAGAATTTGTCTTTGGGACAGGGGGCTCCTACGAGCAGTACTTC.

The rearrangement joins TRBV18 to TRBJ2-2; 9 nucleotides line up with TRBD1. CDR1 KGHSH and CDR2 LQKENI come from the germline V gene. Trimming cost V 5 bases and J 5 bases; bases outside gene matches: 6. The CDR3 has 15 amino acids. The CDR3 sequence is CASSTGQGGTGELFF. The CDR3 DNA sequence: TGTGCCAGCTCAACGGGACAGGGAGGGACCGGGGAGCTGTTTTTT.

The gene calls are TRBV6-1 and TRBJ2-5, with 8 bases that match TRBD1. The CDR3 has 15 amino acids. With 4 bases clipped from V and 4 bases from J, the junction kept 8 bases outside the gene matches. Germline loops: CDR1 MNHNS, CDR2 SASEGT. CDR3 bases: TGTGCCAGCAGTGCAGGGGGCGGTGGTACAGAGACCCAGTACTTC. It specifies CASSAGGGGTETQYF.

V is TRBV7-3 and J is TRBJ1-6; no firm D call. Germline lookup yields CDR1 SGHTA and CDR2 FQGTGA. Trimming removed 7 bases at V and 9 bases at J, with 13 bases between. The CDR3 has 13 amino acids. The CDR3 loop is CASTLMVGSPLHF. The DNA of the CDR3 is TGTGCCAGCACCCTAATGGTCGGTTCACCCCTCCACTTT.

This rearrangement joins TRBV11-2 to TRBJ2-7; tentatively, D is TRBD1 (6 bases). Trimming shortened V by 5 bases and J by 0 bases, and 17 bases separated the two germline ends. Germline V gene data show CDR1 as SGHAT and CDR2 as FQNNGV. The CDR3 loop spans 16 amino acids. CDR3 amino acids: CASSRIGQKNSYEQYF. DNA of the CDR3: TGTGCCAGCAGCCGGATTGGACAGAAAAACTCCTACGAGCAGTACTTC.

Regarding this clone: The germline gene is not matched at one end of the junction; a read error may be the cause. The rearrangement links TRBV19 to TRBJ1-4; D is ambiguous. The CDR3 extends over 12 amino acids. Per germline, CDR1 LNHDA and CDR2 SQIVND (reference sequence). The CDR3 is CASSIGSRQQSF. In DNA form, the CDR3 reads TGTGCCAGTAGTATAGGCTCGCGGCAGCAATCTTTT.

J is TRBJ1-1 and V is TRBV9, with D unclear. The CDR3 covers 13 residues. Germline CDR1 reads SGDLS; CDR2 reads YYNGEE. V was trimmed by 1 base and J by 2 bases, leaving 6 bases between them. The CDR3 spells CASSVFGNTEAFF. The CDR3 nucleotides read TGTGCCAGCAGCGTATTCGGTAACACTGAAGCTTTCTTT.

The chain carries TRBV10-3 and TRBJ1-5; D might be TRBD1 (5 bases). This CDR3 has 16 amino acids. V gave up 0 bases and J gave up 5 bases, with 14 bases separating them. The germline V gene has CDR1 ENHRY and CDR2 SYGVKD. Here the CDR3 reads CAISESTAGRDQPQHF. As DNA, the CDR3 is TGTGCCATCAGTGAGTCCACGGCAGGGAGGGATCAGCCCCAGCATTTT.

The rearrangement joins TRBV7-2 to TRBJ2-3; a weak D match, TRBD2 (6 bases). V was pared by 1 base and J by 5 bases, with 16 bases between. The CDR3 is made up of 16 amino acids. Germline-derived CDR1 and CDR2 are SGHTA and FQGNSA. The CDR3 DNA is TGTGCCAGCAGCTTAGAATTGGGCGGAGGGAGAGATACGCAGTATTTT. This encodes CASSLELGGGRDTQYF.

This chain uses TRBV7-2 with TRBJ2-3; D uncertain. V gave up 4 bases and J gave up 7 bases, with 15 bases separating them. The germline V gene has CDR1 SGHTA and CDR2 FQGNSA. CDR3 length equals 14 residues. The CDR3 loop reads CASSYDSGPYTQYF. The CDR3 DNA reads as TGTGCCAGCAGCTACGACTCGGGCCCTTATACGCAGTATTTT.

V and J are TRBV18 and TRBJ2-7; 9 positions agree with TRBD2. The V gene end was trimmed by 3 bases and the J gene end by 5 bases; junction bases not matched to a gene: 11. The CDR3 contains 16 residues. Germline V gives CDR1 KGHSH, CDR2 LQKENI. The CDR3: CASSPSLGGRVNEQYF. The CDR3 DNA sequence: TGTGCCAGCTCACCGAGTTTGGGCGGGAGGGTAAACGAGCAGTACTTC.

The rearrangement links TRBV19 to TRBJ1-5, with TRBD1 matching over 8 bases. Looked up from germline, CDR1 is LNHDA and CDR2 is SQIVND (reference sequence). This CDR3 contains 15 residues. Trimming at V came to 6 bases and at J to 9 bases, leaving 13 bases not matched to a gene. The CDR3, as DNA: TGTGCCAGTAGATACGACAGGGGAGGGCCAGGGCCCCAGCATTTT. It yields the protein CASRYDRGGPGPQHF.

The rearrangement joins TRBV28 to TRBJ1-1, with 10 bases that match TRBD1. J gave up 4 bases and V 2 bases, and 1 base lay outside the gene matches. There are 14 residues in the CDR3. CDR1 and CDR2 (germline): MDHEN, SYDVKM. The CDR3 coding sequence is TGTGCCAGCAGTTTAGGGGACAGGGGCACTGAAGCTTTCTTT. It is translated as CASSLGDRGTEAFF.

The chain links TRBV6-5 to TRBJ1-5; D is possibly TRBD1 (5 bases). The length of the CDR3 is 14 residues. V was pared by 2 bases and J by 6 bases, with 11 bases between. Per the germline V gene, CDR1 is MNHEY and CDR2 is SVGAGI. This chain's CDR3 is CASSYEAGIQPQHF. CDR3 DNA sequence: TGTGCCAGCAGTTACGAGGCAGGGATTCAGCCCCAGCATTTT.

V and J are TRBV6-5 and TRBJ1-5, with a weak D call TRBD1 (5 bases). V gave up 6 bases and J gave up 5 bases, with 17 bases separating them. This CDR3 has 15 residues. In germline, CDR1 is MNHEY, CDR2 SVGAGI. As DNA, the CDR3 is TGTGCCAGCAGCCGTACGAGTCAGGGCTATCAGCCCCAGCATTTT. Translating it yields CASSRTSQGYQPQHF.